The text below deals with one T cell receptor (beta chain). Antigen: not known. This entry belongs to a study of T cell responses to AZD1222 COVID-19 vaccine. The repertoire was sequenced with immunoSEQ multiplex PCR; TCRdb's copy has only in-frame clones and lacks some. The table shows about 140,000 clones, with approximately 93% occurring only once. Per the germline V gene, CDR1 is SGHRS and CDR2 is YFSETQ. The CDR3 is 15 residues long. The V end lost 0 bases, the J end lost 6 bases, and 15 bases lay between the germline ends. Study findings and constraints: Per reports, nearly half of all spike-specific TCRs target regions that are unmutated in variants. Across spike, vaccine-associated CD4 TCRs were found, dominant at 160-218 and 743-854. At baseline, seropositivity was found in only 5 to 7 AZD1222 recipients. Donors skewed white British and female; clonal diversity was possibly underestimated.

This sequence joins TRBV5-1 and TRBJ1-1; D might be TRBD1 (6 bases). The sequence derives from an adult who had recovered from COVID-19. The specimen was peripheral blood, collected after recovery from COVID-19. Here the CDR3 DNA reads TGCGCCAGCAGCTTGGAGGGGGGCGGAGGCGCTGAAGCTTTCTTT. It codes for CASSLEGGGGAEAFF.